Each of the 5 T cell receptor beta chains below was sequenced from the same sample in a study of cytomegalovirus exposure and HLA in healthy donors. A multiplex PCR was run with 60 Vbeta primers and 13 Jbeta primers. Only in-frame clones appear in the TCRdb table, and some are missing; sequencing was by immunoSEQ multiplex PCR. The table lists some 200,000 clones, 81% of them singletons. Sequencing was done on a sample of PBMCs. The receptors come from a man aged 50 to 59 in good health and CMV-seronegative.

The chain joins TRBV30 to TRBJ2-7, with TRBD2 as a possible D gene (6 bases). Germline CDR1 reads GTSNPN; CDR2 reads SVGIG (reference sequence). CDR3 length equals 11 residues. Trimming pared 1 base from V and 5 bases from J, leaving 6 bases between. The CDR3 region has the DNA TGTGCCTGGAGTGCGGGGGACGAGCAGTACTTC. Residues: CAWSAGDEQYF.

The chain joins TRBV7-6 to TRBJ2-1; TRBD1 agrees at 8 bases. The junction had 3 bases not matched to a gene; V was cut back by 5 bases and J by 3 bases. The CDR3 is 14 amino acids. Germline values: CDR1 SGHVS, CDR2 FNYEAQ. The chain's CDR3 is CASSTGQGYNEQFF. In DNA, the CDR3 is TGTGCCAGCAGCACTGGACAGGGCTACAATGAGCAGTTCTTC.

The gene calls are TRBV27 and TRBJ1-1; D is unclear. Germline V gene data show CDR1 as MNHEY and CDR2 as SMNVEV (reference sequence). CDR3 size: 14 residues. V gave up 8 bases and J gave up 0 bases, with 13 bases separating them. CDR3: CASRAGLMNTEAFF. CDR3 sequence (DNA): TGTGCCAGCCGCGCCGGTTTAATGAACACTGAAGCTTTCTTT.

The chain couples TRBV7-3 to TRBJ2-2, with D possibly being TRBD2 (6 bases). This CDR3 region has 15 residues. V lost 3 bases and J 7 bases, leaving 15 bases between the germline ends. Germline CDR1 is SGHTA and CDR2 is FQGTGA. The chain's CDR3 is CASSLYGGVDGELFF. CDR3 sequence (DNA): TGTGCCAGCAGCTTGTACGGGGGAGTTGACGGGGAGCTGTTTTTT.

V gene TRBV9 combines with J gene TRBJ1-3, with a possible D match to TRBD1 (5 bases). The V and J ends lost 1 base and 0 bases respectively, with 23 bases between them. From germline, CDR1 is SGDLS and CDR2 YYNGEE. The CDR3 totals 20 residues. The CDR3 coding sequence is TGTGCCAGCAGCGTAACTTTGGGGGGGACGACAGACCGCTCTGGAAACACCATATATTTT. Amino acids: CASSVTLGGTTDRSGNTIYF.